These T cell receptor beta chains were read from a single sample in a study of T cells in Graves' hyperthyroidism and ophthalmopathy. MiXCR, applied by TCRdb to the multiplex PCR reads, yields one record per CDR3 protein. The sample contains around 450,000 distinct CDR3 sequences, around 13% of which appear only once. The sample taken for sequencing was blood. The origin of the receptors is a woman under 30 with Graves' hyperthyroidism. CDR3s leave out the opening cysteine and the closing phenylalanine or tryptophan. D genes are given only for firm matches.

D gene | V gene | CDR3 protein
. | TRBV9 | ASSVDAYQRDQY
TRBD1 | TRBV18 | ASSPPGQGDYGYT
TRBD1 | TRBV11-2 | ASSLGQGGYT
. | TRBV12-3/TRBV12-4 | ASSLASGGKQPQH
. | TRBV6-5 | ASSYSFQSLSYNEQF
TRBD1 | TRBV28 | ASRRQGDYGYT
. | TRBV10-3 | AILVSGDTIY
TRBD1 | TRBV15 | ATSRERDRRMNTEAF
TRBD1 | TRBV9 | ASGGQGKAEAF
. | TRBV6-6 | ASSYRGLEQY
TRBD1 | TRBV6-4 | ASSPFTYRGRQPQH
TRBD1 | TRBV30 | AWSAVGTGRNSPLH
. | TRBV7-2 | ASSLAGVVYEQY
. | TRBV10-2 | ASSDSNGRLYYGYT
TRBD2 | TRBV5-1 | ASLAGEVSDTQY
. | TRBV27 | ASSLSYVQPQH
. | TRBV10-3 | AISGFTGFRSYEQY
TRBD1 | TRBV10-3 | AISEPGTGFDEQY
. | TRBV27 | ASSPGLPEETQY
. | TRBV6-1 | ASRDSRDPLRNTIY
. | TRBV24-1 | ATSDLMGAELF
. | TRBV2 | ASSELQGGMETQY
. | TRBV3-1 | ASSRGKYNEQF